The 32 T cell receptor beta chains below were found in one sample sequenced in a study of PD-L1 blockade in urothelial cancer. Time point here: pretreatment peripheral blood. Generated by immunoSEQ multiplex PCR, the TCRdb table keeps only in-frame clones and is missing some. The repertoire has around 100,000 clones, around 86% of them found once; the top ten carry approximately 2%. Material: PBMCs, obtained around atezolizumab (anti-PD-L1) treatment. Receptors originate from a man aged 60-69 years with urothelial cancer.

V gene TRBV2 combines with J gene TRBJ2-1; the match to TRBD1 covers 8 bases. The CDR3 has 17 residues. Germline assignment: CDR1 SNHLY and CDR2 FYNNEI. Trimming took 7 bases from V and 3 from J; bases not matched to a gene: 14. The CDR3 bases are TGTGCCAGCAAGCACCAGGGGGCGGCCGGACGCTACAATGAGCAGTTCTTC. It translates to CASKHQGAAGRYNEQFF.

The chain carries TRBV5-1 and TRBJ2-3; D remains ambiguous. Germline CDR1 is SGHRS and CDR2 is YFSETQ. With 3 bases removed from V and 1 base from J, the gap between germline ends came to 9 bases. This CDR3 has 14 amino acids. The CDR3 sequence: CASSSLSGTDTQYF. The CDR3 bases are TGCGCCAGCAGCTCGCTCTCGGGCACAGATACGCAGTATTTT.

CDR3 amino acids: CASSLPVGNQPQHF. DNA for the CDR3: TGTGCCAGCAGTTTACCGGTCGGCAATCAGCCCCAGCATTTT. The chain carries TRBV28 and TRBJ1-5; D not resolved. CDR3 length: 14 amino acids. V shed 2 bases and J shed 2 bases, with 7 bases lying between them. CDR1 and CDR2 from the germline V gene are MDHEN and SYDVKM.

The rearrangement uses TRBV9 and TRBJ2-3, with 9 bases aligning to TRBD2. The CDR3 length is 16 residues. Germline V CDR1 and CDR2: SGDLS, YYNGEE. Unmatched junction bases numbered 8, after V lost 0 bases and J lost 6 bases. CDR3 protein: CASSVGAGGQSDTQYF. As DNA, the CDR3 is TGTGCCAGCAGCGTAGGTGCGGGGGGGCAATCGGATACGCAGTATTTT.

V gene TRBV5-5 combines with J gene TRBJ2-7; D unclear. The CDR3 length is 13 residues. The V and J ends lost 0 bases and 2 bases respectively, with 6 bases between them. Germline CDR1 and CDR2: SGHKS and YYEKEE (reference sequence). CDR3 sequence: CASSLGGTYEQYF. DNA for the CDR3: TGTGCCAGCAGCTTGGGTGGCACCTACGAGCAGTACTTC.

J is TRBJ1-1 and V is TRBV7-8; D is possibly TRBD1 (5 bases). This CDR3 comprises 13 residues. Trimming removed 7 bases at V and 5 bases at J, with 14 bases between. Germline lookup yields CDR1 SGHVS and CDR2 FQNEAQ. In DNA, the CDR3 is TGTGCCAGCACCATTAACGGGGGGACTGAAGCTTTCTTT. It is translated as CASTINGGTEAFF.

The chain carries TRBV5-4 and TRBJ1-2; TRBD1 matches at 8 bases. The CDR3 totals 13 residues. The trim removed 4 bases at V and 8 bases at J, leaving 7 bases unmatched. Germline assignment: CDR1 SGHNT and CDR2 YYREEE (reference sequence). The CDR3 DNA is TGTGCCAGCAGCCCGGGACAGGAGGGAGGCTACACCTTC. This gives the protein CASSPGQEGGYTF.

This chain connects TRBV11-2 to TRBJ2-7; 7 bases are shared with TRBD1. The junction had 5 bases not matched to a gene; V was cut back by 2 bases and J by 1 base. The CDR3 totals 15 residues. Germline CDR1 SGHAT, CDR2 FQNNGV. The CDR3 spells CASSLWDSASYEQYF. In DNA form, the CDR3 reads TGTGCCAGCAGCTTATGGGACAGCGCTTCCTACGAGCAGTACTTC. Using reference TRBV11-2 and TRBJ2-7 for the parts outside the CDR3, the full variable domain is EAGVAQSPRYKIIEKRQSVAFWCNPISGHATLYWYQQILGQGPKLLIQFQNNGVVDDSQLPKDRFSAERLKGVDSTLKIQPAKLEDSAVYLCASSLWDSASYEQYFGPGTRLTVT.

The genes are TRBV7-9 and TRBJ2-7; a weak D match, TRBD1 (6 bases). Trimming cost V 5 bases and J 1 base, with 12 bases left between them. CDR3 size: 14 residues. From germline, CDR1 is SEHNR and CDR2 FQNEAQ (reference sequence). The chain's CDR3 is CASSPLGQSYEQYF. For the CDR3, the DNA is TGTGCCAGCAGCCCCCTAGGACAGTCCTACGAGCAGTACTTC.

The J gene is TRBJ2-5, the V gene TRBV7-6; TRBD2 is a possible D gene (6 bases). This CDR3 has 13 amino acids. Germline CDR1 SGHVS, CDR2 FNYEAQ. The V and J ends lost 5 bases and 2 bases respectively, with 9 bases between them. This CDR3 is CASSGGVQETQYF. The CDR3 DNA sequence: TGTGCCAGCAGCGGAGGGGTACAAGAGACCCAGTACTTC.

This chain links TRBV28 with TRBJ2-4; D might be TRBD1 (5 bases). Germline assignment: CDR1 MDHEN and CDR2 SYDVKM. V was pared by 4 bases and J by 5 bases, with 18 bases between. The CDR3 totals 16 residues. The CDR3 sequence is CASSSQQATIENIQYF. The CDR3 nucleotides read TGTGCCAGCAGTTCCCAACAGGCCACAATCGAAAACATTCAGTACTTC. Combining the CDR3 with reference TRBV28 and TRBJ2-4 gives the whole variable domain DVKVTQSSRYLVKRTGEKVFLECVQDMDHENMFWYRQDPGLGLRLIYFSYDVKMKEKGDIPEGYSVSREKKERFSLILESASTNQTSMYLCASSSQQATIENIQYFGAGTRLSVL.

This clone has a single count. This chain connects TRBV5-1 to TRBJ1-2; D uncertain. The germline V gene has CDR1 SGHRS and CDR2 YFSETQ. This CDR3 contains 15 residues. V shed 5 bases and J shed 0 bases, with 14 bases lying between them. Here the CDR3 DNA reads TGCGCCAGCAGTGATCGGCGGATATCTAACTATGGCTACACCTTC. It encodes CASSDRRISNYGYTF.

The CDR3 loop is CASSLTGRYGTDTQYF. For the CDR3, the DNA is TGTGCCAGCAGTTTAACAGGACGTTATGGTACAGATACGCAGTATTTT. The V gene is TRBV28, the J gene TRBJ2-3; D is perhaps TRBD1 (5 bases). CDR3 length: 16 amino acids. The V gene lost 2 bases and the J gene lost 3 bases, with 15 bases spanning the gap. Germline CDR1 is MDHEN and CDR2 is SYDVKM.

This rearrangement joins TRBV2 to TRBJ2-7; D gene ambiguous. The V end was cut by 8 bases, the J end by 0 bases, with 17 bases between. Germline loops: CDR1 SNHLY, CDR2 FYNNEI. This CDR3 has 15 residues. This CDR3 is CASRKGQSSSYEQYF. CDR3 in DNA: TGTGCCAGCCGTAAAGGTCAATCGAGCTCCTACGAGCAGTACTTC. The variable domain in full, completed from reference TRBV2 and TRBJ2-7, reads EPEVTQTPSHQVTQMGQEVILRCVPISNHLYFYWYRQILGQKVEFLVSFYNNEISEKSEIFDDQFSVERPDGSNFTLKIRSTKLEDSAMYFCASRKGQSSSYEQYFGPGTRLTVT.

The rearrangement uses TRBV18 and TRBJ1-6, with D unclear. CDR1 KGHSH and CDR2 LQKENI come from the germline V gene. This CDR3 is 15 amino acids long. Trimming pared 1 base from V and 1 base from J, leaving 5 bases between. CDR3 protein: CASSPLQSYNSPLHF. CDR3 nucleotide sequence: TGTGCCAGCTCACCACTACAGTCCTATAATTCACCCCTCCACTTT. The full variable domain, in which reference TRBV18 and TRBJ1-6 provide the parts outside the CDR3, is NAGVMQNPRHLVRRRGQEARLRCSPMKGHSHVYWYRQLPEEGLKFMVYLQKENIIDESGMPKERFSAEFPKEGPSILRIQQVVRGDSAAYFCASSPLQSYNSPLHFGNGTRLTVT.

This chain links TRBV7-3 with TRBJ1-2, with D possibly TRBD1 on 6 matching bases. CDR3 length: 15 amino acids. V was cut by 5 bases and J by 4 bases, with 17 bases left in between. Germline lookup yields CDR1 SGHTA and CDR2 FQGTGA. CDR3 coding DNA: TGTGCCAGCAGCCCCCGCCCAGGGGAAAGCTATGGCTACACCTTC. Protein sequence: CASSPRPGESYGYTF.

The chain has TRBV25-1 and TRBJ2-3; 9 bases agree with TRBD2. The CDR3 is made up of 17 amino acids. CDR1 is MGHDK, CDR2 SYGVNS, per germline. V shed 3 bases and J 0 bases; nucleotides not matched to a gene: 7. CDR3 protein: CASSDGLAGTSTDTQYF. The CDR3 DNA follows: TGTGCCAGCAGTGACGGGCTAGCGGGGACCAGCACAGATACGCAGTATTTT.

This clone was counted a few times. CDR3 sequence: CAPGGFNEKLFF. The CDR3 DNA follows: TGTGCCCCGGGGGGCTTTAATGAAAAACTGTTTTTT. J is TRBJ1-4 and V is TRBV28, with D perhaps TRBD1 (6 bases). V dropped 11 bases and J dropped 4 bases, with 11 bases sitting between them. Germline CDR1 and CDR2: MDHEN and SYDVKM. This CDR3 has 12 amino acids. The variable domain in full, with the rest retrieved from reference TRBV28 and TRBJ1-4, is DVKVTQSSRYLVKRTGEKVFLECVQDMDHENMFWYRQDPGLGLRLIYFSYDVKMKEKGDIPEGYSVSREKKERFSLILESASTNQTSMYLCAPGGFNEKLFFGSGTQLSVL.

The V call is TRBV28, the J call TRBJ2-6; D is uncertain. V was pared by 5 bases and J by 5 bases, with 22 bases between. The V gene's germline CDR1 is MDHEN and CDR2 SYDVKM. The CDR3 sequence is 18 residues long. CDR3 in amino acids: CASSEMFPAQSRANVLTF. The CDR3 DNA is TGTGCCAGCAGTGAAATGTTTCCTGCACAAAGTCGGGCCAACGTCCTGACTTTC.

The CDR3 bases are TGTGCCAGCAGCGGAGACAGGGGCCATAACTATGGCTACACCTTC. It encodes CASSGDRGHNYGYTF. The V call is TRBV2, the J call TRBJ1-2; 8 bases map to TRBD1. The CDR3 has 15 residues. The germline CDR1 and CDR2 sequences are SNHLY and FYNNEI. The V segment lost 6 bases and the J segment 1 base; nucleotides outside the gene matches: 7.

The CDR3: CASSPVGREYGYTF. The CDR3 DNA is TGTGCCAGCAGTCCCGTCGGGAGGGAGTATGGCTACACCTTC. This chain joins TRBV5-4 and TRBJ1-2; unclear D gene. The CDR3 extends over 14 amino acids. Per germline, CDR1 SGHNT and CDR2 YYREEE (reference sequence). Trimming cost V 5 bases and J 5 bases, with 16 bases left between them.

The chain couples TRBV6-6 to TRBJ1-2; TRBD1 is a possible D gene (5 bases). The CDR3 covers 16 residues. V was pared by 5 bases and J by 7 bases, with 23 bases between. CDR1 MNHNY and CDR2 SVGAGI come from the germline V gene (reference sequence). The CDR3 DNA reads TGTGCCAGCAGTCAAAACGGCGGACGGGACTCGAGTGGCTACACCTTC. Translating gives CASSQNGGRDSSGYTF.

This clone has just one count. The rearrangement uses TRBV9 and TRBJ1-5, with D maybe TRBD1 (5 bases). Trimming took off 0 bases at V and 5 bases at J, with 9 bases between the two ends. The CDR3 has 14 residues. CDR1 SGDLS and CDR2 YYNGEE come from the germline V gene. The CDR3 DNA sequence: TGTGCCAGCAGCGTAGGTTGGGGCGATCAGCCCCAGCATTTT. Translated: CASSVGWGDQPQHF.

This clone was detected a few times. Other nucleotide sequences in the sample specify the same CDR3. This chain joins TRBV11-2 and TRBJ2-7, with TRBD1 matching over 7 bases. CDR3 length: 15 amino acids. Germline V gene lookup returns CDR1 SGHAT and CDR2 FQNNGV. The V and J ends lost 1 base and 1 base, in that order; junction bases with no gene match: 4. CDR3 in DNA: TGTGCCAGCAGCTTAGGGGCAGGGGGTTCCTACGAGCAGTACTTC. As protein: CASSLGAGGSYEQYF.

CDR3 loop: CASSVRQGSSYNEQFF. The CDR3 DNA sequence: TGTGCCAGCAGCGTCAGACAGGGGAGCTCCTACAATGAGCAGTTCTTC. This chain uses TRBV7-9 with TRBJ2-1; 8 bases are a match to TRBD1. Germline V gives CDR1 SEHNR, CDR2 FQNEAQ (reference sequence). The CDR3 has 16 amino acids. With 5 bases clipped from V and 0 bases from J, the junction kept 6 bases outside the gene matches. Looking up the rest from reference TRBV7-9 and TRBJ2-1 gives the full variable domain: DTGVSQNPRHKITKRGQNVTFRCDPISEHNRLYWYRQTLGQGPEFLTYFQNEAQLEKSRLLSDRFSAERPKGSFSTLEIQRTEQGDSAMYLCASSVRQGSSYNEQFFGPGTRLTVL.

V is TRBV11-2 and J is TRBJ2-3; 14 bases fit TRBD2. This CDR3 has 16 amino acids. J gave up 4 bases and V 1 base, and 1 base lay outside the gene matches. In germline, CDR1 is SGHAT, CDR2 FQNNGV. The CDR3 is CASSLGGLAGADTQYF. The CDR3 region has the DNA TGTGCCAGCAGCTTAGGGGGACTAGCGGGGGCAGATACGCAGTATTTT.

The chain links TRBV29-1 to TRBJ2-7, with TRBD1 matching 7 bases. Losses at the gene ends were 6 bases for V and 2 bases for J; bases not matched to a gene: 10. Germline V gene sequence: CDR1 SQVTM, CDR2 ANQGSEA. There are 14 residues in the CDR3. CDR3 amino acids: CSVIEYRGAYEQYF. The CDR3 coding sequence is TGCAGCGTAATAGAGTACAGGGGAGCCTACGAGCAGTACTTC.

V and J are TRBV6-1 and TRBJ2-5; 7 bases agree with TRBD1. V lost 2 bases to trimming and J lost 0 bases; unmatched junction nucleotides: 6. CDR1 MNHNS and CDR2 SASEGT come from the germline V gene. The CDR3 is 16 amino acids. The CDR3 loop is CASSEKGATYQETQYF. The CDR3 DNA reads TGTGCCAGCAGTGAAAAGGGGGCGACGTACCAAGAGACCCAGTACTTC.

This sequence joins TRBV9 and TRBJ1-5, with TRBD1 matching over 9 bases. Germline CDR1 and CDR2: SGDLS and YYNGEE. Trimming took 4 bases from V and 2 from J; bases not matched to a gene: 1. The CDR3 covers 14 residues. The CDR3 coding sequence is TGTGCCAGCAGCAGGGACAGGGGCAATCAGCCCCAGCATTTT. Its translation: CASSRDRGNQPQHF.

The CDR3 nucleotides read TGTGCCAGCAGTGAGGCTGGTGAAAAACTGTTTTTT. The encoded protein is CASSEAGEKLFF. This chain uses TRBV2 with TRBJ1-4; unclear D gene. This CDR3 is 12 amino acids long. Between the trimmed V and J ends, which lost 3 bases and 7 bases, there was a span of 6 bases. Germline V gene lookup returns CDR1 SNHLY and CDR2 FYNNEI.

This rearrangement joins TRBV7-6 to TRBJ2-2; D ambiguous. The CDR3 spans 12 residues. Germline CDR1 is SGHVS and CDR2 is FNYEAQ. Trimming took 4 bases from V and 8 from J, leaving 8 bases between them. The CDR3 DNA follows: TGTGCCAGCAGCTCCTCCCAGGGGGAGCTGTTTTTT. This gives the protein CASSSSQGELFF.

The CDR3 region has the DNA TGTGCCAGTATCAAAGGGACTAGCGGGAGGTGGGGAAACATTCAGTACTTC. Protein sequence: CASIKGTSGRWGNIQYF. The V and J genes are TRBV28 and TRBJ2-4; 15 bases line up with TRBD2. The J segment lost 6 bases and the V segment lost 9 bases, leaving 12 bases of the junction unmatched. The CDR3 consists of 17 residues. CDR1 is MDHEN, CDR2 SYDVKM, per germline.